Shown below are 13 T cell receptor beta chains from a single sample sequenced in a study of yellow fever vaccine responses in identical twins. Using its own MiXCR run on the RT-PCR reads, TCRdb lists one record per CDR3 protein. The sample comprises 15,000 to 20,000 distinct CDR3 sequences, just over 60% of which are singletons, and about 8% rests with the top ten. The starting material was T cells from blood (PBMCs), unsorted or a sorted subset (not recorded which), obtained before or after yellow fever vaccination (not recorded which). Source of these receptors: a woman under 30 who received the yellow fever vaccine.

The V gene is TRBV28, the J gene TRBJ1-6; TRBD1 is a possible D gene (6 bases). V lost 6 bases and J lost 7, with 16 bases in between. Germline V lookup: CDR1 MDHEN, CDR2 SYDVKM. The CDR3 is made up of 15 amino acids. In DNA, the CDR3 is TGTGCCAGCAGCTCGAGTCAGGGGATGAATTCACCCCTCCACTTT. Protein sequence: CASSSSQGMNSPLHF.

This chain joins TRBV12-5 and TRBJ2-7, with D hard to call. The CDR3 is made up of 12 amino acids. The germline gives CDR1 LGHNT, CDR2 FRNRAP. V lost 2 bases, J lost 6 bases, and 8 bases lay in between. The CDR3 sequence is CASGLTPSEQYF. DNA of the CDR3: TGTGCTAGTGGTTTGACCCCCAGCGAGCAGTACTTC. The full variable domain, its missing parts supplied by reference TRBV12-5 and TRBJ2-7, is DARVTQTPRHKVTEMGQEVTMRCQPILGHNTVFWYRQTMMQGLELLAYFRNRAPLDDSGMPKDRFSAEMPDATLATLKIQPSEPRDSAVYFCASGLTPSEQYFGPGTRLTVT.

The chain joins TRBV7-6 to TRBJ2-3, with D perhaps TRBD1 (6 bases). Trimming cost V 4 bases and J 0 bases, with 14 bases left between them. The CDR3 consists of 16 residues. Looked up from germline, CDR1 is SGHVS and CDR2 is FNYEAQ. For the CDR3, the DNA is TGTGCCAGCAGCTCTGCTCTAGGGGGTAGCACAGATACGCAGTATTTT. Translated, it gives CASSSALGGSTDTQYF. The full variable domain, completed using reference TRBV7-6 and TRBJ2-3, is GAGVSQSPRYKVTKRGQDVALRCDPISGHVSLYWYRQALGQGPEFLTYFNYEAQQDKSGLPNDRFSAERPEGSISTLTIQRTEQRDSAMYRCASSSALGGSTDTQYFGPGTRLTVL.

CDR3 amino acids: CSARWTSNEQFF. The CDR3 nucleotides read TGCAGTGCTAGATGGACTAGCAATGAGCAGTTCTTC. J is TRBJ2-1 and V is TRBV20-1; 7 positions match TRBD2. Germline CDR1 and CDR2: DFQATT and SNEGSKA (reference sequence). This CDR3 is built from 12 residues. The junction had 1 base not matched to a gene; V was cut back by 2 bases and J by 6 bases.

This sequence joins TRBV2 and TRBJ2-1; D remains ambiguous. This CDR3 has 15 residues. Germline V gene lookup returns CDR1 SNHLY and CDR2 FYNNEI. Trimming pared 3 bases from V and 0 bases from J, leaving 9 bases between. This CDR3 is CASSDDGSSYNEQFF. The CDR3, as DNA: TGTGCCAGCAGTGATGACGGTAGCTCCTACAATGAGCAGTTCTTC.

J is TRBJ2-3 and V is TRBV18; D gene ambiguous. The ends were cut back, 1 base at V and 5 bases at J, with 1 base in the middle. There are 11 residues in the CDR3. Germline loops: CDR1 KGHSH, CDR2 LQKENI. The CDR3 nucleotides are TGTGCCAGCTCACCACGAGATACGCAGTATTTT. It translates to CASSPRDTQYF. Looking up the rest from reference TRBV18 and TRBJ2-3 gives the full variable domain: NAGVMQNPRHLVRRRGQEARLRCSPMKGHSHVYWYRQLPEEGLKFMVYLQKENIIDESGMPKERFSAEFPKEGPSILRIQQVVRGDSAAYFCASSPRDTQYFGPGTRLTVL.

The chain carries TRBV11-2 and TRBJ2-7; TRBD2 is a possible D gene (6 bases). This CDR3 has 15 residues. Germline V gene lookup returns CDR1 SGHAT and CDR2 FQNNGV. V lost 2 bases and J lost 2, with 13 bases in between. In DNA, the CDR3 is TGTGCCAGCAGCTTATCGGGGACTTTACCCTACGAGCAGTACTTC. It specifies CASSLSGTLPYEQYF.

This chain joins TRBV4-1 and TRBJ1-3, with a possible D match to TRBD1 (6 bases). Germline V lookup: CDR1 MGHRA, CDR2 YSYEKL. CDR3 size: 18 residues. Trimming cost V 4 bases and J 1 base, with 20 bases left between them. The CDR3 DNA is TGCGCCAGCAGCCCTAAGATTGGTACGGGGGCATCTGGAAACACCATATATTTT. Protein sequence: CASSPKIGTGASGNTIYF.

This clonotype was seen more than once but under ten times. The gene calls are TRBV2 and TRBJ2-7, with unresolved D. This CDR3 has 12 residues. The germline V and J ends were trimmed by 3 bases and 6 bases, with 9 bases remaining between them. Per germline, CDR1 SNHLY and CDR2 FYNNEI. In DNA, the CDR3 is TGTGCCAGCAGTGATGGGATTGGCGAGCAGTACTTC. The encoded protein is CASSDGIGEQYF.

The V call is TRBV12-3 or TRBV12-4, the J call TRBJ1-2, with a possible D match to TRBD1 (5 bases). With 1 base removed from V and 4 bases from J, the gap between germline ends came to 10 bases. The CDR3 runs 14 residues. The CDR3 DNA is TGTGCCAGCAGTTTAGGGGCAGGGACCTATGGCTACACCTTC. This sequence encodes CASSLGAGTYGYTF.

This chain connects TRBV27 to TRBJ2-7; TRBD1 is a possible D gene (6 bases). The CDR3 length is 13 residues. V lost 4 bases, J lost 4 bases, and 11 bases lay in between. Germline loops: CDR1 MNHEY, CDR2 SMNVEV (reference sequence). The CDR3 protein is CASSSGTPYEQYF. The DNA of the CDR3 is TGTGCCAGCAGTTCCGGGACACCTTACGAGCAGTACTTC.

The rearrangement uses TRBV6-4 and TRBJ2-1; D is ambiguous. Germline values: CDR1 MRHNA, CDR2 SNTAGT. Deletions cut 0 bases from V and 4 bases from J, with 7 bases between. The CDR3 is 14 amino acids. The CDR3 sequence is CASSDSGGYNEQFF. The CDR3 bases are TGTGCCAGCAGTGACTCGGGCGGTTACAATGAGCAGTTCTTC.

V and J are TRBV7-3 and TRBJ1-4; 8 bases are a match to TRBD1. Trimming removed 1 base from V and 10 bases from J; junction bases left unmatched: 5. The germline CDR1 and CDR2 sequences are SGHTA and FQGTGA. The CDR3 contains 14 residues. In nucleotides, the CDR3 is TGTGCCAGCAGCTTAAGGACAGGGCCAGCAAAACTGTTTTTT. Its translation: CASSLRTGPAKLFF.